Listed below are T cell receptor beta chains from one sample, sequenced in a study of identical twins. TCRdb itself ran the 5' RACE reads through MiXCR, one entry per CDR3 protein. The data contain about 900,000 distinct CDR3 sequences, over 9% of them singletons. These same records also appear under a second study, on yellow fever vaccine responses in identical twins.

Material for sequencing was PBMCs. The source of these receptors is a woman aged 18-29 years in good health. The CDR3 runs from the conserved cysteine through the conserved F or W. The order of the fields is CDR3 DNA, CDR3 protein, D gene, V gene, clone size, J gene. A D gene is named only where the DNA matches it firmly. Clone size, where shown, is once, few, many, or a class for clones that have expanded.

TGTGCCACCAGCAGAGATCGTTTCAGGGGGATGGTCGGGGAGCTGTTTTTT	CATSRDRFRGMVGELFF	TRBD1	TRBV15	few	TRBJ2-2
TGTGCCAGTAGTTGGGGAGGGGTTGAAGCTTTCTTT	CASSWGGVEAFF	.	TRBV19	.	TRBJ1-1
TGTGCCACCAGTGACGAGCAGGTGGGGCCAGGGGTCACCGGGGAGCTGTTTTTT	CATSDEQVGPGVTGELFF	.	TRBV24-1	.	TRBJ2-2
TGTGCCAGCAGCTTCGGTCCTGGTCAGCCCCAGCATTTT	CASSFGPGQPQHF	.	TRBV5-8	few	TRBJ1-5
TGCGCCAGCAGCTTGCGGCAGGGGGCTGCTGGGGCCAACGTCCTGACTTTC	CASSLRQGAAGANVLTF	TRBD1	TRBV5-1	.	TRBJ2-6
TGTGCCAGCAGTGAGTCCGGTCAGACCCAGTACTTC	CASSESGQTQYF	.	TRBV2	.	TRBJ2-5
TGCAGCGTTGAACGGGGGTACACCGACTACAATGAGCAGTTCTTC	CSVERGYTDYNEQFF	.	TRBV29-1	.	TRBJ2-1
TGCAGTGCTAGAGATCGGCGTATGGCCAAAAACATTCAGTACTTC	CSARDRRMAKNIQYF	.	TRBV20-1	few	TRBJ2-4
TGTGCCAGCAGCTTCCGACTAGCGGGGGGGTTTTCAAGGGAGACCCAGTACTTC	CASSFRLAGGFSRETQYF	TRBD2	TRBV5-6	few	TRBJ2-5
TGTGCCAGCAGTTACCAGGCAGGCCAAGAGACCCAGTACTTC	CASSYQAGQETQYF	.	TRBV12-3/TRBV12-4	few	TRBJ2-5
TGTGCCAGCAGCTTGCGGTTCGGGGCAGGTGAGCAGTTCTTC	CASSLRFGAGEQFF	.	TRBV11-2	once	TRBJ2-1
TGTGCCAGCACCTCGGGGAACTATGGCTACACCTTC	CASTSGNYGYTF	.	TRBV6-5	few	TRBJ1-2
TGTGCCAGCAGCCCCCAATCCCTACTACTAGTCCGGGAGACCCAGTACTTC	CASSPQSLLLVRETQYF	.	TRBV12-3/TRBV12-4	few	TRBJ2-5
TGCGCCAGCAGCCAAAAACCTACAGGGAGTAACTACAATGAGCAGTTCTTC	CASSQKPTGSNYNEQFF	.	TRBV4-1	many	TRBJ2-1
TGTGCCATCAGGCTAACGGAACAAGAGACCCAGTACTTC	CAIRLTEQETQYF	.	TRBV10-3	.	TRBJ2-5